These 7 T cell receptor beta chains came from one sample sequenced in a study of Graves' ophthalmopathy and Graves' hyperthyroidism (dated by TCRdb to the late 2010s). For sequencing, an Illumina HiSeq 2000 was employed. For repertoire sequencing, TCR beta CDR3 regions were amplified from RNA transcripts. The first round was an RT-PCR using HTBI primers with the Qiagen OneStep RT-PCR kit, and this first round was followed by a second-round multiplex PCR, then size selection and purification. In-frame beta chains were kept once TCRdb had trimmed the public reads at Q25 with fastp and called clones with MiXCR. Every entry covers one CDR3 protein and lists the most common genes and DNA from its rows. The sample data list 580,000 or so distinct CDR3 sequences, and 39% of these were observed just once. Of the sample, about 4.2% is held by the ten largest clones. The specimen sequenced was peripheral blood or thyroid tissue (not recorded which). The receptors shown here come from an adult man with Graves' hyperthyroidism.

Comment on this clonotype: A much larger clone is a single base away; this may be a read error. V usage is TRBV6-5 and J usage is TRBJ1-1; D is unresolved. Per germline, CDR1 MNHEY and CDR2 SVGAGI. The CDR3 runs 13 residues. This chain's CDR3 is CASRPTLSTEALF. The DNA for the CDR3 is TGTGCCAGCAGACCCACCCTGTCCACTGAAGCTCTCTTT.

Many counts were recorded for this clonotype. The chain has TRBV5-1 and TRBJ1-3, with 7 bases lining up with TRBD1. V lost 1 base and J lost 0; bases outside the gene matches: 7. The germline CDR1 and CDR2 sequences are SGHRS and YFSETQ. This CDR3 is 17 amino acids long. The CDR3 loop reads CASSLLTGVLSGNTIYF. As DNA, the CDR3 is TGCGCCAGCAGCTTGCTAACAGGGGTTCTCTCTGGAAACACCATATATTTT. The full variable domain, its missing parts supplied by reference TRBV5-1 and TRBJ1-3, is KAGVTQTPRYLIKTRGQQVTLSCSPISGHRSVSWYQQTPGQGLQFLFEYFSETQRNKGNFPGRFSGRQFSNSRSEMNVSTLELGDSALYLCASSLLTGVLSGNTIYFGEGSWLTVV.

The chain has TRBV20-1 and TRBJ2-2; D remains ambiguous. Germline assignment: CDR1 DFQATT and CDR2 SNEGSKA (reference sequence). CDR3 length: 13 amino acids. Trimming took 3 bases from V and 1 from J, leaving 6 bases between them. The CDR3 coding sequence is TGCAGTGCTAGCGAGCAGAACACCGGGGAGCTGTTTTTT. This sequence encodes CSASEQNTGELFF.

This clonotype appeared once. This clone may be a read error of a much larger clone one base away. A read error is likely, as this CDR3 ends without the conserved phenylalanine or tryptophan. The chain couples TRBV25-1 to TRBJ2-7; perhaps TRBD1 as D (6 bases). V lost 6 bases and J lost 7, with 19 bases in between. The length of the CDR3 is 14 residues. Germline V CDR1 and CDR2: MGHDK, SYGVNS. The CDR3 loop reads CASRQQGSPSEQYI. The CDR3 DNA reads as TGTGCCAGCAGGCAACAGGGATCCCCCAGTGAGCAGTACATC.

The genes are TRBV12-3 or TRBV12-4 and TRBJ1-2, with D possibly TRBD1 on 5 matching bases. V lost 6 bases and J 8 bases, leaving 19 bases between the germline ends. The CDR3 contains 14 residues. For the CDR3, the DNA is TGTGCCAGCAGCGAGGTAGGGGAGCATCTCGGCTACACCTTC. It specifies CASSEVGEHLGYTF.

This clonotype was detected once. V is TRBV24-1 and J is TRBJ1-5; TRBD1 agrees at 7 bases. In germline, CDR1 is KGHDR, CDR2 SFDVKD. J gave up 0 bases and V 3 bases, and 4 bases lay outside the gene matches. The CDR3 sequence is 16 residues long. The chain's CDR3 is CATSDPGGYSNQPQHF. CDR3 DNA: TGTGCCACCAGTGATCCAGGGGGATATAGCAATCAGCCCCAGCATTTT.

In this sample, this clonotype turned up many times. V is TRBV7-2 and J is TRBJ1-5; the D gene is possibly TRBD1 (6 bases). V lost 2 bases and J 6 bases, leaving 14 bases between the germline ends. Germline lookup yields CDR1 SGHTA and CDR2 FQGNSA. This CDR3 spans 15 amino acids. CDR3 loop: CASSLKGGGGQPQHF. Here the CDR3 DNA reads TGTGCCAGCAGCTTAAAGGGGGGGGGCGGTCAGCCCCAGCATTTT.